What follows are 9 T cell receptor beta chains derived from one specimen sequenced in a study of blood T cells in healthy people across ages. Sample-barcoded 5' priming and a J-beta primer mix drove a second PCR of 7 to 11 cycles. TCRdb called the 5' RACE reads again in MiXCR, with one record for every CDR3 protein. The sample has 1.5 million to 2 million distinct CDR3 sequences, roughly 30% seen once. The sequenced material came from blood. Source of these receptors: a woman between 25 and 40 years old in good health.

The chain has TRBV6-2 or TRBV6-3 and TRBJ2-3, with a weak D call TRBD2 (6 bases). Deletions cut 10 bases from V and 3 bases from J, with 20 bases between. In germline, CDR1 is MNHEY, CDR2 SVGEGT. The CDR3 length is 15 residues. The CDR3 region is CATDPGAGPTDTQYF. The CDR3 DNA reads as TGTGCCACCGACCCTGGGGCGGGGCCTACAGATACGCAGTATTTT.

This chain connects TRBV30 to TRBJ1-2; D is undetermined. Trimming stripped 3 bases from V and 3 bases from J, with 17 bases between. The CDR3 runs 15 residues. Germline V gene sequence: CDR1 GTSNPN, CDR2 SVGIG (reference sequence). CDR3 in amino acids: CAWSGPRGEYYGYTF. Here the CDR3 DNA reads TGTGCCTGGAGCGGGCCGCGGGGAGAGTACTATGGCTACACCTTC.

The chain combines TRBV27 with TRBJ2-3; 10 bases agree with TRBD2. Germline CDR1 MNHEY, CDR2 SMNVEV (reference sequence). Unmatched junction bases numbered 5, after V lost 4 bases and J lost 1 base. This CDR3 spans 16 amino acids. CDR3 bases: TGTGCCAGCAGTTCCTGGCTAGCGGGGGGCACAGATACGCAGTATTTT. Its translation is CASSSWLAGGTDTQYF.

Concerning this clonotype: The conserved closing phenylalanine or tryptophan is absent in this CDR3, likely reflecting a read error. V is TRBV20-1 and J is TRBJ2-7; 9 bases are shared with TRBD2. Germline CDR1 is DFQATT and CDR2 is SNEGSKA (reference sequence). V lost 1 base and J lost 4; bases outside the gene matches: 2. The CDR3 extends over 13 amino acids. CDR3 region: CSARGAGGYEQYL. CDR3 nucleotide sequence: TGCAGTGCTAGAGGGGCGGGAGGGTACGAGCAGTACTTA.

The CDR3 DNA sequence: TGTGCCAGCAGTGAGATTAACAGAGAGGGGACCCAGTACTTC. It is translated as CASSEINREGTQYF. The chain joins TRBV2 to TRBJ2-5, with D possibly TRBD2 on 5 matching bases. V lost 3 bases and J 7 bases, leaving 15 bases between the germline ends. CDR3 length: 14 amino acids. Per the germline V gene, CDR1 is SNHLY and CDR2 is FYNNEI.

The V call is TRBV2, the J call TRBJ2-5, with 7 bases fitting TRBD1. The V gene end was trimmed by 9 bases and the J gene end by 4 bases; junction bases not matched to a gene: 11. Germline CDR1 and CDR2: SNHLY and FYNNEI. This CDR3 is 14 amino acids long. Here the CDR3 reads CASLRDSPGETQYF. For the CDR3, the DNA is TGTGCCAGTCTCCGGGACAGCCCCGGAGAGACCCAGTACTTC.

Worth noting for this clonotype: One junction end disagrees with the germline gene, perhaps due to a read error. The V gene is TRBV4-2, the J gene TRBJ2-3, with 13 nucleotides matching TRBD2. CDR1 LGHNA and CDR2 YNFKEQ come from the germline V gene. The CDR3 length is 18 residues. CDR3 bases: TGTGCCAACAGCCCGGGACTAGCGGGGCATACTAGCACAGATACGCAGTATTTT. Residues: CANSPGLAGHTSTDTQYF.

A remark on this clonotype: A much larger clone sits a single nucleotide away, making a read error possible. The chain is built from TRBV29-1 and TRBJ2-5; 9 bases map to TRBD2. The CDR3 is 17 residues long. The junction had 25 bases not matched to a gene; V was cut back by 6 bases and J by 11 bases. Germline V gene lookup returns CDR1 SQVTM and CDR2 ANQGSEA. The CDR3 protein is CSVQFGAAGGFAYGQYF. In nucleotides, the CDR3 is TGCAGCGTCCAATTCGGGGCAGCGGGGGGATTCGCCTACGGGCAGTACTTC.

This chain connects TRBV20-1 to TRBJ2-3; TRBD2 is a possible D gene (6 bases). CDR1 is DFQATT and CDR2 is SNEGSKA in the germline V gene (reference sequence). Trimming took 3 bases from V and 2 from J, leaving 15 bases between them. The CDR3 contains 15 residues. CDR3 loop: CSASSPGLSTDTQYF. CDR3 nucleotide sequence: TGCAGTGCTAGTTCGCCGGGACTCTCCACAGATACGCAGTATTTT.